This is a list of T cell receptor beta chains from one sample in a study of CD8 T cells in ankylosing spondylitis. TCRdb passed the 5' RACE reads through MiXCR, listing each CDR3 protein once. The sample shows 700,000 to 850,000 distinct CDR3 sequences, approximately 10% of them seen only once. The source material was blood, either unsorted or a sorted T cell fraction (not recorded which). The receptors were gathered from a male donor with ankylosing spondylitis. CDR3s include the opening cysteine and the closing phenylalanine or tryptophan. D genes are given only for firm matches. Rows may omit the clone size; those that give it use once, few, many or a size class.

.,.,TRBV20-1,TRBJ2-3,TGCAGTGCTCCTCCGGGACCGACTCCTAGCACAGATACGCAGTATTTT,CSAPPGPTPSTDTQYF
.,.,TRBV24-1,TRBJ2-7,TGTGCCACCAGTGACTGGGCCCGGGGGAGCCACGAGCAGTACTTC,CATSDWARGSHEQYF
few,.,TRBV6-4,TRBJ1-5,TGTGCCAGCATGCCCCCCCAGCATTTT,CASMPPQHF
many,.,TRBV7-8,TRBJ1-2,TGTGCCAGCAGCTTAGAAAGGTTTTCAAGACTACACTATGGCTACACCTTC,CASSLERFSRLHYGYTF
few,.,TRBV7-2,TRBJ2-7,TGTGCCAGCAGCACCTTTGGCTACGAGCAGTACTTC,CASSTFGYEQYF
few,.,TRBV9,TRBJ2-3,TGTGCCAGCAGCGTAGTCGAGGGGTCAAGCACAGATACGCAGTATTTT,CASSVVEGSSTDTQYF
many,.,TRBV29-1,TRBJ2-5,TGCAGCGGGACCCTCCAAGAGACCCAGTACTTC,CSGTLQETQYF
.,TRBD1,TRBV7-2,TRBJ2-3,TGTGCCAGCAGCAACGACAGGGTCACGCAGTATTTT,CASSNDRVTQYF
few,TRBD2,TRBV6-2/TRBV6-3,TRBJ2-5,TGTGCCAGCAGACAACCGGGACTAGAAGAGACCCAGTACTTC,CASRQPGLEETQYF
many,.,TRBV27,TRBJ2-5,TGTGCCAGCAGTTTACGGCAGTACCAAGAGACCCAGTACTTC,CASSLRQYQETQYF
many,.,TRBV5-1,TRBJ1-5,TGCGCCAGCAGCTCCTATACCTACAGTACCAATCAGCCCCAGCATTTT,CASSSYTYSTNQPQHF
.,.,TRBV27,TRBJ2-5,TGTGCCAGCAGTTTTCGCGCAGGGACCCAGTACTTC,CASSFRAGTQYF
.,.,TRBV7-6,TRBJ2-1,TGTGCCAGCAGCTTACAGGGAACTTCTAATGAGCAGTTCTTC,CASSLQGTSNEQFF
.,.,TRBV4-3,TRBJ2-5,TGCGCCAGCAGCCAAGATTTTTTGGAGACCCAGTACTTC,CASSQDFLETQYF
many,TRBD2,TRBV29-1,TRBJ2-3,TGCAGTGCTTCGGGGGGGGAGGATACGCAGTATTTT,CSASGGEDTQYF
few,.,TRBV4-2,TRBJ2-7,TGTGCCAGCAGCCAACAGACAGGGATCGGGGGGCAGTACTTC,CASSQQTGIGGQYF
many,.,TRBV12-3/TRBV12-4,TRBJ2-1,TGTGCCAGCTCGGACAGCAACAATGAGCAGTTCTTC,CASSDSNNEQFF